A few counts support the clone carrying this T cell receptor (beta chain). Its antigen is not identified. The source of the sample is a study of T cell repertoires in cytomegalovirus infection. With V trimmed by 5 bases and J by 4 bases, 5 bases remained unmatched. The CDR3 has 15 amino acids. In TCRdb, the reads were re-called with MiXCR into one record per CDR3 protein. The sample carries more than 300,000 distinct CDR3 sequences, nearly 35% recorded once. This sequence originates from a human donor in good health (CMV status not recorded). Some clones in this sample may be carry-over from other donors' samples. This chain connects TRBV12-3 or TRBV12-4 to TRBJ2-3, with 11 bases lining up with TRBD2. The sample consisted of cultured PBMCs, taken from culture after CMV antigen stimulation. The CDR3 here is CASSPTSGSSDTQYF. CDR3 sequence (DNA): TGTGCCAGCAGTCCAACTAGCGGGAGTTCAGATACGCAGTATTTT.